This T cell receptor (beta chain) was recovered during a study of blood T cell repertoires in COVID-19. Study summary: Both acute and convalescent COVID-19 samples were obtained from the United States, Italy and Spain. T cells, B-cell-depleted T cells, or PBMCs supplied cDNA or gDNA.

The data were produced by immunoSEQ multiplex PCR, yet TCRdb's version contains in-frame clones alone and is incomplete. The repertoire includes around 620,000 clones, over 80% of them detected once, and roughly 0.25% sits in the top ten. Germline-derived CDR1 and CDR2 are LGHDT and YNNKEL (reference sequence). This CDR3 comprises 14 residues. The V end lost 0 bases, the J end lost 5 bases, and 8 bases lay between the germline ends. V is TRBV3-1 (or the pseudogene TRBV3-2) and J is TRBJ1-5; D is unclear. Sequences were obtained from peripheral blood. The sequence was obtained from a woman younger than 35 with acute or convalescent COVID-19. The DNA of the CDR3 is TGTGCCAGCAGCCAAGATGAGAGTTATCAGCCCCAGCATTTT. Translating it yields CASSQDESYQPQHF.